The clone carrying this T cell receptor beta chain was seen only a few times. Its antigen remains unknown. Trimming removed 1 base at V and 3 bases at J, with 10 bases between. The CDR3 is 15 residues long. Germline CDR1 is MGHRA and CDR2 is YSYEKL. This sample was included in a study of identical twins. Study outcomes and limitations: Those out-of-frame alpha sequences shared by twins showed an excess of low generation probability. Surplus twin overlap in beta out-of-frame sequences was less pronounced.

TCRdb fed the 5' RACE reads into MiXCR, producing one record per CDR3 protein. The sample lists 1,800,000 or so distinct CDR3 sequences, less than 35% occurring once. The sequenced material came from cord blood. V is TRBV4-1 and J is TRBJ2-1; D ambiguous. The sequence was collected from a newborn girl in good health. The CDR3 sequence: CASSQGPTYYNEQFF. The CDR3, as DNA: TGCGCCAGCAGCCAAGGCCCCACTTACTACAATGAGCAGTTCTTC.